A selection of T cell receptor beta chains follows, all from one sample in a study of chemoradiotherapy in HPV16-positive cancers. The protocol was immunoSEQ multiplex PCR, while the TCRdb copy is restricted to in-frame clones and leaves out a portion. The sample gives 7,500 to 8,000 clones, around 80% of which show up once; 1.9% is in the top ten. Collection took place from a patient who underwent chemoradiotherapy. The origin of the receptors is a human donor with HPV-associated anogenital cancer. Both conserved end residues are part of each CDR3. D genes are given only for firm matches. A row's size may be missing; if present it is once, few, many or a size class.

TRBD2,TRBJ2-3,-,TRBV7-2,TGTGCCAGCAGCTTAGGGCTAGCGGAGGATACGCAGTATTTT,CASSLGLAEDTQYF
TRBD2,TRBJ2-1,-,TRBV14,TGTGCCAGCAGCCAACCCGGGACTAGCGGGACCTCCTACAATGAGCAGTTCTTC,CASSQPGTSGTSYNEQFF
-,TRBJ2-1,-,TRBV5-1,TGCGCCAGCAGCACCGACCCCCCAGGGGTTGGCAATGAGCAGTTCTTC,CASSTDPPGVGNEQFF
-,TRBJ2-5,-,TRBV30,TGTGCCTGGAGTACGGGCTTCGGGGAGACCCAGTACTTC,CAWSTGFGETQYF
-,TRBJ1-1,-,TRBV7-9,TGTGCCAGCAGCCTGATGGGGAACACTGAAGCTTTCTTT,CASSLMGNTEAFF
-,TRBJ2-1,-,TRBV28,TGTGCCAGCAGACCAAGACTAGTCGGCTCCTACAATGAGCAGTTCTTC,CASRPRLVGSYNEQFF
-,TRBJ2-3,-,TRBV5-1,TGCGCCAGCAGCTTGGAAGGCACCCGCACGGATACGCAGTATTTT,CASSLEGTRTDTQYF
-,TRBJ1-1,-,TRBV27,TGTGCCAGCAGTTTCGGGTCGCGAGCTGAAGCTTTCTTT,CASSFGSRAEAFF
-,TRBJ1-5,-,TRBV10-1,TGCGCCACTCCAGGACAGTCCCCTCTTCGCAATCAGCCCCAGCATTTT,CATPGQSPLRNQPQHF
-,TRBJ2-7,few,TRBV7-9,TGTGCCAGCAGCTCAGAGGAGCTCTCGGTCCGCCACGAGCAGTACTTC,CASSSEELSVRHEQYF
TRBD1,TRBJ2-3,-,TRBV27,TGTGCCAGCAGTTTAGGGACAGGCACAGATACGCAGTATTTT,CASSLGTGTDTQYF
-,TRBJ1-5,-,TRBV5-1,TGCGCCAGCAGCTTGGAACCAGCACAGGGAAGGCCCCAGCATTTT,CASSLEPAQGRPQHF
-,TRBJ2-7,-,TRBV5-6,TGTGCCAGCAGCCTAATTACCACGGCTCACTCCTACGAGCAGTACTTC,CASSLITTAHSYEQYF
TRBD1,TRBJ1-4,-,TRBV2,TGTGCCAGCAGGGGAGGGACAGATAATGAAAAACTGTTTTTT,CASRGGTDNEKLFF